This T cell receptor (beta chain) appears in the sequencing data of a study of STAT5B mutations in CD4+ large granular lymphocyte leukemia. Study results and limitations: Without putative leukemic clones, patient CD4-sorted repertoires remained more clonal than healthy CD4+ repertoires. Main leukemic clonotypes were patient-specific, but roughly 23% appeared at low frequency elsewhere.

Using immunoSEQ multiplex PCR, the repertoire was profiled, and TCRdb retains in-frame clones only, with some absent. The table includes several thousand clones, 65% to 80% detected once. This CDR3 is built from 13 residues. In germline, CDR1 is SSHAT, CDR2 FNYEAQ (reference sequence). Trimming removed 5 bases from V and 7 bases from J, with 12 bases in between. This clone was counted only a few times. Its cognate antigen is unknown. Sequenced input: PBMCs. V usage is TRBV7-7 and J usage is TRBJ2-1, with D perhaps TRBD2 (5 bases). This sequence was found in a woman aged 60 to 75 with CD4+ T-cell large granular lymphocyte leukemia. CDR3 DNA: TGTGCCAGCAGCCTGGACTGGTCGAATGAGCAGTTCTTC. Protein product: CASSLDWSNEQFF.